The sequence of this T cell receptor (beta chain) was determined in a study of blood T cell repertoires in COVID-19. About the research overall: From the United States, Italy and Spain came samples of acute and convalescent COVID-19. Sources were T cells, B-cell-depleted T cells, or PBMCs; the material itself was cDNA or gDNA.

Authors' analysis steps: Cell counts per sample came from amplifying reference gene primers. TCRdb keeps only in-frame clones here, not all; method: immunoSEQ multiplex PCR. V and J calls and clone size are those listed in that table; D and trimming were worked out from the DNA. The sample shows 85,000 to 90,000 clones, 86% of them seen only once. Trimming cost V 3 bases and J 5 bases; bases outside gene matches: 9. The CDR3 has 16 residues. Germline CDR1 reads SGHNT; CDR2 reads YYREEE (reference sequence). The receptor comes from a human donor in a cohort sampled during active COVID-19. V is TRBV5-4 and J is TRBJ2-1; 9 nucleotides match TRBD2. Material: peripheral blood. CDR3 nucleotides: TGTGCCAGCAGCTACGACGGACTAGCGTCTAACAATGAGCAGTTCTTC. Protein sequence: CASSYDGLASNNEQFF.